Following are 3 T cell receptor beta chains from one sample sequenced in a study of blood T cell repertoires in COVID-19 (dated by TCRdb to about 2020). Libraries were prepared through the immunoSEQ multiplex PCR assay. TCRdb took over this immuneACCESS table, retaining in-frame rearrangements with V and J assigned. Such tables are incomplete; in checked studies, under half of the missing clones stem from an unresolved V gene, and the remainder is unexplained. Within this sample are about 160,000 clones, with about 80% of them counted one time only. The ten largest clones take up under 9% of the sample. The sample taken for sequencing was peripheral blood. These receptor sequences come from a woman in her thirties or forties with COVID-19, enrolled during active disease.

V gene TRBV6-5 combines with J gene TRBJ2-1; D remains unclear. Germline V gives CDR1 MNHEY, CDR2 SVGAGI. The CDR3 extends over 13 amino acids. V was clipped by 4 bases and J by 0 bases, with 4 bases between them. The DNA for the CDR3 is TGTGCCAGCAGTTCTACCTCCTACAATGAGCAGTTCTTC. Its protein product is CASSSTSYNEQFF.

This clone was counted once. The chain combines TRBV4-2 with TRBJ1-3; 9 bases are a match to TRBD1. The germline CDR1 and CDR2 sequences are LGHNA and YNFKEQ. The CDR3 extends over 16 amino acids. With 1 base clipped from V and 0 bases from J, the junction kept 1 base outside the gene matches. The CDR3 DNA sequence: TGTGCCAGCAGCCAAGGGGACAGGGACTCTGGAAACACCATATATTTT. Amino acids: CASSQGDRDSGNTIYF.

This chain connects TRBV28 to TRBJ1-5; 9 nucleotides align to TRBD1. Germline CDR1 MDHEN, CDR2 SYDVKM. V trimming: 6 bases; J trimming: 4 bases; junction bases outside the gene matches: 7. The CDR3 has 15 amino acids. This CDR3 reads CASSPGTGWNQPQHF. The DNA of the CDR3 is TGTGCCAGCAGCCCGGGGACAGGGTGGAATCAGCCCCAGCATTTT. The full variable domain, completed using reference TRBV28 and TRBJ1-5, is DVKVTQSSRYLVKRTGEKVFLECVQDMDHENMFWYRQDPGLGLRLIYFSYDVKMKEKGDIPEGYSVSREKKERFSLILESASTNQTSMYLCASSPGTGWNQPQHFGDGTRLSIL.